Ten or more counts support the clone carrying this TCR beta chain. Amplification of TCR alpha and beta CDR3 regions from RNA used iRepertoire nested multiplex PCR. TCRdb used MiXCR to reprocess the multiplex PCR reads, holding one entry per CDR3 protein. The sample lists 3,500 to 5,500 distinct CDR3 sequences, approximately 22% occurring once. These data are taken from a study of glioma-infiltrating T cells. This CDR3 comprises 14 residues. Germline CDR1 and CDR2: SSHAT and FNYEAQ (reference sequence). V lost 5 bases to trimming and J lost 2 bases, with 10 bases between them. The TCR originated in a human donor with low-grade glioma or glioblastoma, undergoing nonglioma brain surgery, or in good health (not recorded which). Material for sequencing was glioma tissue, nonneoplastic brain tissue, or PBMCs (not recorded which). The chain recombines TRBV7-7 with TRBJ1-3, with D perhaps TRBD1 (6 bases). The CDR3 loop is CASSPHRAGNTIYF. As DNA, the CDR3 is TGTGCCAGCAGCCCCCACAGGGCTGGAAACACCATATATTTT. Using reference TRBV7-7 and TRBJ1-3 for the parts outside the CDR3, the full variable domain is GAGVSQSPRYKVTKRGQDVTLRCDPISSHATLYWYQQALGQGPEFLTYFNYEAQPDKSGLPSDRFSAERPEGSISTLTIQRTEQRDSAMYRCASSPHRAGNTIYFGEGSWLTVV.